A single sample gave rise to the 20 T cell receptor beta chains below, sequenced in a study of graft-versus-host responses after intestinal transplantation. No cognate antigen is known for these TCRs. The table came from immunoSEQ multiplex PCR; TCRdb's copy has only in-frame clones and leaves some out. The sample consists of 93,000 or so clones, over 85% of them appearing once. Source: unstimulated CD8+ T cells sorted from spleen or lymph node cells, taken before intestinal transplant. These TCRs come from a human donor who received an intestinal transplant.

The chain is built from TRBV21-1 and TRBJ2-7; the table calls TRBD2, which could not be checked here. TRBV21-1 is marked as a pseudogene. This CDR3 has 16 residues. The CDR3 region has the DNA TGTGCCAGCAGCAAATGCTCGGCTAGCGGGGGATACGAGCAGTACTTC. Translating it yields CASSKCSASGGYEQYF.

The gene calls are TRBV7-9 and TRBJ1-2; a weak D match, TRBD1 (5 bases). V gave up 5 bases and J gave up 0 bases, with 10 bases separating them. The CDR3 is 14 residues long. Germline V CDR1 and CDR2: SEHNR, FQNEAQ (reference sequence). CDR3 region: CASSAQGANYGYTF. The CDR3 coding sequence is TGTGCCAGCAGCGCTCAGGGAGCTAACTATGGCTACACCTTC.

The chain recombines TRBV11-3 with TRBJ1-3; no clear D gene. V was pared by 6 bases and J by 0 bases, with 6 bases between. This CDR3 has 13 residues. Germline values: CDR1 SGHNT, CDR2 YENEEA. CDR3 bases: TGTGCCAGCAGGCTCCACTCTGGAAACACCATATATTTT. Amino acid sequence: CASRLHSGNTIYF.

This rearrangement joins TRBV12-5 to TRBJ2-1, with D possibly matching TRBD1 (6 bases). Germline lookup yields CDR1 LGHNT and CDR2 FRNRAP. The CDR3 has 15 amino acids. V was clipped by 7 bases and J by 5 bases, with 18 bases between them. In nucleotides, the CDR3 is TGTGCTAGTGTTCCCTCGGGACAAGCTGACAATGAGCAGTTCTTC. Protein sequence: CASVPSGQADNEQFF.

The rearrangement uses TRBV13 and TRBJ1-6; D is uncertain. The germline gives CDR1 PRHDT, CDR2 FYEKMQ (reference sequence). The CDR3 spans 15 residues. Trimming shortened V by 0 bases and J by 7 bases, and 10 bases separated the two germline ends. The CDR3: CASSLGLPANSPLHF. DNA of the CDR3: TGTGCCAGCAGCTTAGGCCTCCCAGCCAATTCACCCCTCCACTTT.

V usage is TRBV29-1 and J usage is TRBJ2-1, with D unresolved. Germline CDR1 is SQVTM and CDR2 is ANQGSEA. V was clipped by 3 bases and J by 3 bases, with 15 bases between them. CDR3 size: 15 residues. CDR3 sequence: CSVEYGPNNYNEQFF. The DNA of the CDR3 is TGCAGCGTTGAGTATGGTCCGAATAACTACAATGAGCAGTTCTTC.

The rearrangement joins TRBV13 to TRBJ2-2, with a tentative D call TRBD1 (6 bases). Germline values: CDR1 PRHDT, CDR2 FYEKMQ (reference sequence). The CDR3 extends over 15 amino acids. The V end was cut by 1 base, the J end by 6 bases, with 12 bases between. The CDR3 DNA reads TGTGCCAGCAGCTTAGCCAGGGGAAGCTCCGGGGAGCTGTTTTTT. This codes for CASSLARGSSGELFF.

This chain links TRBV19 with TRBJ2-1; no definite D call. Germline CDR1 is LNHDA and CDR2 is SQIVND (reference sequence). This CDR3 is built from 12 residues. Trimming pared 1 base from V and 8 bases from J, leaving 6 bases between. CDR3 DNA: TGTGCCAGTAGTATAGGTTGGGATGAGCAGTTCTTC. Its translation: CASSIGWDEQFF.

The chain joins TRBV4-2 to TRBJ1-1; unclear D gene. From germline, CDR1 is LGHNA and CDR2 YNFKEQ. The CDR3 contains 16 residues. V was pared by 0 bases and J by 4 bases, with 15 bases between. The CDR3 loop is CASSQDATGWGTEAFF. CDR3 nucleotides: TGTGCCAGCAGCCAAGATGCTACGGGGTGGGGCACTGAAGCTTTCTTT.

CDR3 coding DNA: TGCGCCAGCAGCTTAGGGACACCCCATGAGCAGTTCTTC. Translated, it gives CASSLGTPHEQFF. This chain joins TRBV5-1 and TRBJ2-1; D might be TRBD1 (6 bases). V was cut by 2 bases and J by 8 bases, with 11 bases left in between. This CDR3 contains 13 residues. Germline lookup yields CDR1 SGHRS and CDR2 YFSETQ.

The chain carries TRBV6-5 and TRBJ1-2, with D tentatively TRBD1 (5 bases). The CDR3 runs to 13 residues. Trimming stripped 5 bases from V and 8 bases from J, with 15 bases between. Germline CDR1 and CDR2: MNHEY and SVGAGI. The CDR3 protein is CASSTGTPGGYTF. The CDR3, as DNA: TGTGCCAGCAGTACCGGGACCCCGGGCGGCTACACCTTC.

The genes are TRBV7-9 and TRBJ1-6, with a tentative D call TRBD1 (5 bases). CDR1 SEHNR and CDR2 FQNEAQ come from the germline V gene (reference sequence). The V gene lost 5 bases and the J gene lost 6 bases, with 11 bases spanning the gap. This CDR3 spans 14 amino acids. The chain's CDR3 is CASSPGAGNSPLHF. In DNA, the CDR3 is TGTGCCAGCAGCCCCGGGGCCGGTAATTCACCCCTCCACTTT.

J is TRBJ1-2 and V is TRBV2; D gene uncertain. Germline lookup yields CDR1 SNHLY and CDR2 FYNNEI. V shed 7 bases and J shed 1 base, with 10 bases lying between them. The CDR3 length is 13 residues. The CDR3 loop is CASIRAFNYGYTF. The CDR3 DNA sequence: TGTGCCAGCATTAGGGCCTTTAACTATGGCTACACCTTC. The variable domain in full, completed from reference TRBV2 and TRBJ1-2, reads EPEVTQTPSHQVTQMGQEVILRCVPISNHLYFYWYRQILGQKVEFLVSFYNNEISEKSEIFDDQFSVERPDGSNFTLKIRSTKLEDSAMYFCASIRAFNYGYTFGSGTRLTVV.

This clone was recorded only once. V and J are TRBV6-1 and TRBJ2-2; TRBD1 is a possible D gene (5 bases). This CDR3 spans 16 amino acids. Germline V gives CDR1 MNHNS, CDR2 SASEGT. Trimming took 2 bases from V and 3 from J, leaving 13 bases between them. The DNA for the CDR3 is TGTGCCAGCAGTGAACAGGGCTATGTGTACACCGGGGAGCTGTTTTTT. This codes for CASSEQGYVYTGELFF.

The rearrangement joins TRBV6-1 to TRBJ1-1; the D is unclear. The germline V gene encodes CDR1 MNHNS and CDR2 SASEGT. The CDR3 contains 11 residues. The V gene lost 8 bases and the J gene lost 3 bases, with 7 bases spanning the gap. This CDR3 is CASGGYTEAFF. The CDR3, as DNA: TGTGCCAGCGGTGGATACACTGAAGCTTTCTTT.

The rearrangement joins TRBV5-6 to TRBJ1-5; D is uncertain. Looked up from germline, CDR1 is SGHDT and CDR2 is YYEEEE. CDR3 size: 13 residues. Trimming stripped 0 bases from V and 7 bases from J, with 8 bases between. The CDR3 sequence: CASSLAAGQPQHF. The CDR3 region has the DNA TGTGCCAGCAGCTTGGCCGCAGGCCAGCCCCAGCATTTT.

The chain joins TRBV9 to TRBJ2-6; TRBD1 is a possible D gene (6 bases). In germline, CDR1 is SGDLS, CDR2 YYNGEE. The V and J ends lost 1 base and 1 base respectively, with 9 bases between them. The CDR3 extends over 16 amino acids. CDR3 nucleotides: TGTGCCAGCAGCGTAAACAGGGTATCTGGGGCCAACGTCCTGACTTTC. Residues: CASSVNRVSGANVLTF.

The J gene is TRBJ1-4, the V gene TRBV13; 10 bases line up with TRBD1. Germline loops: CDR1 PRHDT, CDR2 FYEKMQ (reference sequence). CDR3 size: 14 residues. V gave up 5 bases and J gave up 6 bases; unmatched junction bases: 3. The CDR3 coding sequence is TGTGCCAGCAGCGGGACAGGGGATGATGAAAAACTGTTTTTT. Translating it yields CASSGTGDDEKLFF.

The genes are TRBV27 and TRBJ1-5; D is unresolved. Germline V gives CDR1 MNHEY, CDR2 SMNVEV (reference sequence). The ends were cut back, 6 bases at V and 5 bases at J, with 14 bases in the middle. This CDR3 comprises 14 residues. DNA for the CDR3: TGTGCCAGCAGCCTTGCAGGAAGAGATCAGCCCCAGCATTTT. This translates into CASSLAGRDQPQHF.

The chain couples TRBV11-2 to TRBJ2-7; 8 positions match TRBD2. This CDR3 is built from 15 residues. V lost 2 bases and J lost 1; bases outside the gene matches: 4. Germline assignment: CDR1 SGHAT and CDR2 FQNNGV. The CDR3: CASSLLRGESYEQYF. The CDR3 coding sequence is TGTGCCAGCAGCTTATTGCGGGGGGAATCCTACGAGCAGTACTTC.